The rows below give T cell receptor beta chains drawn from one sample of a study of blood T cell repertoires in COVID-19. Some clones are missing from TCRdb's copy, which holds only in-frame ones; the method was immunoSEQ multiplex PCR. The sample carries some 300,000 clones, about 90% recorded once. Source material: PBMCs or T cells enriched from blood (not recorded which). The receptors originated from a woman aged 25 to 39 who had recovered from COVID-19. Both conserved end residues are part of each CDR3. The D gene is left open where the match is weak. Where a row states a size, it is once, few, many or the class of an expanded clone; other rows omit it.

TRBV3-1/TRBV3-2	TRBD1	-	TRBJ2-5	TGTGCCAGCAGTCGACAGGGCCAAGAGACCCAGTACTTC	CASSRQGQETQYF
TRBV7-2	TRBD1	-	TRBJ2-7	TGTGCCAGCAGCCAATCCGGACAGGGCAACCACTACGAGCAGTACTTC	CASSQSGQGNHYEQYF
TRBV6-5	TRBD2	-	TRBJ2-3	TGTGCCAGCAGTTACTCGGCTAGCGGGATGGGTCTTACGCAGTATTTT	CASSYSASGMGLTQYF
TRBV14	TRBD2	-	TRBJ2-1	TGTGCCAGCAGCCCTAGCGGCCACTCCTACAATGAGCAGTTCTTC	CASSPSGHSYNEQFF
TRBV2	TRBD2	-	TRBJ2-1	TGTGCCAGCAGTGTCGACGGGAGGCCTACCAATGAGCAGTTCTTC	CASSVDGRPTNEQFF
TRBV28	TRBD1	-	TRBJ2-7	TGTGCCAGCAGTTTAAACCTCGGATGGCAGGGGGACGAGCAGTACTTC	CASSLNLGWQGDEQYF
TRBV9	-	-	TRBJ2-3	TGTGCCAGCAGCGTAGGCGGATCTCGCACAGATACGCAGTATTTT	CASSVGGSRTDTQYF
TRBV18	-	-	TRBJ1-2	TGTGCCAGCTCACCACCGGACAGTGGTGAATATGGCTACACCTTC	CASSPPDSGEYGYTF
TRBV28	-	-	TRBJ2-5	TGTGCCAGCAGCCCCCGGGGGAAGATGGAGACCCAGTACTTC	CASSPRGKMETQYF
TRBV7-2	TRBD1	-	TRBJ1-3	TGTGCCAGCAGCCTATATATAGGGGGCGCGGGAGGAAACACCATATATTTT	CASSLYIGGAGGNTIYF
TRBV10-1	-	-	TRBJ1-2	TGCGCCAGCACCGAAGGTGGGGCAGCCTCCCCGTATGGCTACACCTTC	CASTEGGAASPYGYTF
TRBV10-1	TRBD1	-	TRBJ1-3	TGCGCCAGCAGTGCGGACAGGGCGTGGGTTTCGGGAAACACCATATATTTT	CASSADRAWVSGNTIYF
TRBV18	TRBD2	-	TRBJ2-5	TGTGCCAGCTCACCCCTAGCGGGCTTCCAAACGGAGGAGACCCAGTACTTC	CASSPLAGFQTEETQYF
TRBV11-2	-	-	TRBJ1-1	TGTGCCAGCAGCTTAGATGCGCAGGGGTACACTGAAGCTTTCTTT	CASSLDAQGYTEAFF
TRBV28	-	-	TRBJ2-1	TGTGCCAGCAGTTTAGAGAGTGCGTATGAGCAGTTCTTC	CASSLESAYEQFF
TRBV19	-	-	TRBJ2-3	TGTGCCAGTAGTATAGATCCGACCGGGACACCGACAGATACGCAGTATTTT	CASSIDPTGTPTDTQYF
TRBV11-1	TRBD1	-	TRBJ1-1	TGTGCCAGCACCCACAGGGGAAGCACTGAAGCTTTCTTT	CASTHRGSTEAFF
TRBV21-1	-	-	TRBJ2-7	TGTGCCAGCAGCAAAGCGAGGGACTTTTCAAACGAGCAGTACTTC	CASSKARDFSNEQYF
TRBV12-3/TRBV12-4	-	-	TRBJ2-5	TGTGCCAGCAGTCCCGGGGTTGAGACCCAGTACTTC	CASSPGVETQYF
TRBV7-8	-	once	TRBJ1-2	TGTGCCAGCAGCATACTACAGGGAGGGGGCTACACCTTC	CASSILQGGGYTF
TRBV28	TRBD2	-	TRBJ2-5	TGTGCCAGCAGTTTCCTAATCCGGGGGGTACTTAGACCTCAAGAGACCCAGTACTTC	CASSFLIRGVLRPQETQYF
TRBV20-1	-	few	TRBJ1-5	TGCAGTGCTAGTTATCGACAGCCTTATCAGCCCCAGCATTTT	CSASYRQPYQPQHF
TRBV5-1	-	-	TRBJ1-6	TGCGCCAGCAGCTTAGGCCCCGGGGGGAGCTCCTATAATTCACCCCTCCACTTT	CASSLGPGGSSYNSPLHF
TRBV5-6	-	-	TRBJ2-7	TGTGCCAGCAGCCTCCCCGGGTACTACGAGCAGTACTTC	CASSLPGYYEQYF
TRBV6-5	-	-	TRBJ2-1	TGTGCCAGCAGTCCCGACAGAGCCTACAATGAGCAGTTCTTC	CASSPDRAYNEQFF
TRBV5-6	TRBD2	-	TRBJ2-3	TGTGCCAGCAGCTTCGGACTAGCGGGAGGTCGGGCAGATACGCAGTATTTT	CASSFGLAGGRADTQYF
TRBV19	-	-	TRBJ2-7	TGTGCCAGTAGTAGAGGGACTGGGCTCTACGAGCAGTACTTC	CASSRGTGLYEQYF
TRBV7-9	TRBD1	-	TRBJ1-2	TGTGCCAGCACCCCTTGGGGACAGGACTATGGCTACACCTTC	CASTPWGQDYGYTF
TRBV5-4	TRBD2	-	TRBJ2-3	TGTGCCAGCAGCTTGAGGCGGGAGGGTCCTGCAGATACGCAGTATTTT	CASSLRREGPADTQYF
TRBV2	TRBD2	-	TRBJ2-7	TGTGCCAGCTCCGGGACTAGCAGAGCCGAGCAGTACTTC	CASSGTSRAEQYF
TRBV3-1/TRBV3-2	TRBD1	-	TRBJ2-1	TGTGCCAGCAGCCTATGGACAGGGGGCTTCAATGAGCAGTTCTTC	CASSLWTGGFNEQFF
TRBV19	-	-	TRBJ1-6	TGTGCCAGTAGTTTCCCGGGTATGGATTCACCCCTCCACTTT	CASSFPGMDSPLHF
TRBV4-1	-	-	TRBJ2-1	TGCGCCAGCAGCCAACCCCCCTCGGAGGGACTCATCAATGAGCAGTTCTTC	CASSQPPSEGLINEQFF
TRBV24-1	-	-	TRBJ2-1	TGTGCCACCAGTGATGCGGCCTACAATGAGCAGTTCTTC	CATSDAAYNEQFF
TRBV4-1	-	few	TRBJ1-5	TGCGCCAGCAGCCAAATCGGCAATCAGCCCCAGCATTTT	CASSQIGNQPQHF
TRBV6-6	-	-	TRBJ1-5	TGTGCCAGCAGTTGGACAGATCAGCCCCAGCATTTT	CASSWTDQPQHF
TRBV7-3	TRBD2	-	TRBJ2-3	TGTGCCAGCAGCTTACAAGCGGGAGGCACACTGGGGAATACGCAGTATTTT	CASSLQAGGTLGNTQYF
TRBV12-1	-	-	TRBJ2-7	TGTGCCAGCAGCCTGCCACCACTAGCGGGATCCTACGAGCAGTACTTC	CASSLPPLAGSYEQYF
TRBV10-3	TRBD2	-	TRBJ2-7	TGTGCCATCAGGGGACTAGCGGATAACTCCTACGAGCAGTACTTC	CAIRGLADNSYEQYF
TRBV11-2	TRBD2	-	TRBJ2-4	TGTGCCAGCAGCTTAGATCCTTATAGCGGGAGAGGGTTTAGATACTTC	CASSLDPYSGRGFRYF
TRBV29-1	TRBD2	-	TRBJ2-1	TGCAGCGTTGTAGCGGGAGTCGTCTATGAGCAGTTCTTC	CSVVAGVVYEQFF
TRBV20-1	TRBD2	-	TRBJ2-3	TGCAGTGCTAGTCGTGCTAGCGGGACGGAGGATACGCAGTATTTT	CSASRASGTEDTQYF
TRBV5-5	TRBD1	once	TRBJ1-1	TGTGCCAGCAGCGGGATTGGACAGGGGGCGATTCCCACTGAAGCTTTCTTT	CASSGIGQGAIPTEAFF
TRBV2	-	-	TRBJ1-2	TGTGCCAGCGGAGGATTCTATGGCTACACCTTC	CASGGFYGYTF
TRBV19	TRBD2	-	TRBJ2-1	TGTGCCCCAGATAGGGCGGGGGGCTACAATGAGCAGTTCTTC	CAPDRAGGYNEQFF
TRBV5-5	-	-	TRBJ2-1	TGTGCCAGCAGCTTGGACGCTAGAACGGTAGAGCAGTTCTTC	CASSLDARTVEQFF
TRBV12-5	-	-	TRBJ2-3	TGTGCTAGTGGTTTCTCGTCCTGGCAGCGAAGCACAGATACGCAGTATTTT	CASGFSSWQRSTDTQYF
TRBV5-1	TRBD1	-	TRBJ1-2	TGCGCCAGCAGCTTGATATATGGGACAGTAAATGGCTACACCTTC	CASSLIYGTVNGYTF
TRBV28	-	-	TRBJ2-1	TGTGCCAGCACTTACCGACGGGTCACCGGTGAGCAGTTCTTC	CASTYRRVTGEQFF
TRBV9	-	few	TRBJ2-7	TGTGCCAGCAGCGCGACAGGCCCTAGTGACGAGCAGTACTTC	CASSATGPSDEQYF
TRBV24-1	TRBD2	-	TRBJ2-1	TGTGCCACCAGTAGCGGGAACTACAATGAGCAGTTCTTC	CATSSGNYNEQFF